This T cell receptor beta chain was documented in a study of technical replicates of blood from a handful of donors. The repertoire was sequenced with immunoSEQ multiplex PCR; TCRdb's copy has only in-frame clones and lacks some. Of some 78,000 clones listed, roughly 93% were seen once; the top ten hold roughly 0.37%. V was clipped by 0 bases and J by 0 bases, with 10 bases between them. The CDR3 has 15 amino acids. The germline gives CDR1 SGHDT, CDR2 YYEEEE. This rearrangement joins TRBV5-6 to TRBJ2-7; D unclear. The origin of this receptor is a human donor in good health. The sequencing input was T cells isolated from PBMCs. CDR3 amino acids: CASSLVQVSSYEQYF. In nucleotides, the CDR3 is TGTGCCAGCAGCTTGGTTCAGGTCAGCTCCTACGAGCAGTACTTC.